The next 6 T cell receptor beta chains were all read from a single sample in a study of cytomegalovirus exposure and HLA in healthy donors. The PCR ran on 60 Vbeta and 13 Jbeta primers. Profiled with immunoSEQ multiplex PCR; TCRdb holds only in-frame clones, not every one. The sample lists around 78,000 clones, approximately 77% occurring once. The sequenced sample was PBMCs. The receptors stem from a woman in her thirties or forties in good health and CMV-seropositive.

The table lists this clone with a count of one. The chain uses TRBV4-1 and TRBJ1-2; D is unclear. In germline, CDR1 is MGHRA, CDR2 YSYEKL. The CDR3 consists of 15 residues. V was trimmed by 0 bases and J by 6 bases, leaving 14 bases between them. CDR3 protein: CASSQDWEALDGYTF. The CDR3 DNA sequence: TGCGCCAGCAGCCAAGACTGGGAGGCCCTCGATGGCTACACCTTC.

The chain combines TRBV5-6 with TRBJ1-1; 8 positions agree with TRBD1. This CDR3 comprises 14 residues. CDR1 and CDR2 from the germline V gene are SGHDT and YYEEEE. The J segment lost 5 bases and the V segment lost 4 bases, leaving 7 bases of the junction unmatched. This CDR3 is CASSPYRGGTEAFF. Here the CDR3 DNA reads TGTGCCAGCAGCCCGTACAGGGGGGGGACTGAAGCTTTCTTT.

J is TRBJ2-7 and V is TRBV5-4; TRBD1 might be the D (6 bases). This CDR3 is 13 amino acids long. Trimming shortened V by 4 bases and J by 4 bases, and 12 bases separated the two germline ends. Germline CDR1 reads SGHNT; CDR2 reads YYREEE (reference sequence). CDR3 sequence (DNA): TGTGCCAGCAGCGGGTATACAGGGTACGAGCAGTACTTC. It encodes CASSGYTGYEQYF.

This chain connects TRBV29-1 to TRBJ2-3; D is perhaps TRBD2 (5 bases). Trimming stripped 1 base from V and 3 bases from J, with 5 bases between. The CDR3 length is 12 residues. Germline loops: CDR1 SQVTM, CDR2 ANQGSEA. CDR3 nucleotides: TGCAGCGTTGAAGGGGAGACAGATACGCAGTATTTT. Translation: CSVEGETDTQYF.

This clone was seen a single time. The chain joins TRBV14 to TRBJ2-4; TRBD1 is a possible D gene (6 bases). V was shortened by 4 bases and J by 0 bases, with 19 bases between the two germline ends. Germline lookup yields CDR1 SGHDN and CDR2 FVKESK. This CDR3 has 18 amino acids. CDR3 loop: CASSLRTANPLAKNIQYF. The DNA of the CDR3 is TGTGCCAGCAGCCTTAGGACAGCAAATCCTCTAGCCAAAAACATTCAGTACTTC.

The gene calls are TRBV27 and TRBJ2-7; maybe TRBD1 (5 bases). Germline V gene lookup returns CDR1 MNHEY and CDR2 SMNVEV (reference sequence). V dropped 3 bases and J dropped 3 bases, with 12 bases sitting between them. This CDR3 is built from 14 residues. The CDR3 DNA reads TGTGCCAGCAGTTTCTTTGACAGACTCTACGAGCAGTACTTC. Translation: CASSFFDRLYEQYF.